These T cell receptor beta chains were read from a single sample in a study of blood T cell repertoires in COVID-19. Sequencing used immunoSEQ multiplex PCR; TCRdb keeps in-frame clones, though not all of them. The top ten clones hold roughly 17% of a sample with about 110,000 clones, about three quarters of them seen once. The sequencing sample was made of peripheral blood. All receptors come from an elderly woman with active or convalescent COVID-19. The CDR3 runs from the conserved cysteine through the conserved F or W. Each record gives: D gene, V gene, J gene, CDR3 protein. The D gene is left open where the match is weak.

D: TRBD1; V: TRBV5-4; J: TRBJ1-3; CDR3: CASSLSRGQFGNTIYF
D: .; V: TRBV27; J: TRBJ2-7; CDR3: CASGGDHYEQYF
D: .; V: TRBV28; J: TRBJ1-1; CDR3: CASSSGQNTEAFF
D: .; V: TRBV18; J: TRBJ1-2; CDR3: CASSRGGTYYGYTF
D: .; V: TRBV5-8; J: TRBJ1-1; CDR3: CASSLVPDTEAFF
D: TRBD1; V: TRBV6-5; J: TRBJ1-1; CDR3: CASRTGLAAFF
D: TRBD2; V: TRBV5-1; J: TRBJ2-1; CDR3: CASSETSGYNEQFF
D: .; V: TRBV27; J: TRBJ1-5; CDR3: CASSLAGMQPQHF
D: .; V: TRBV7-3; J: TRBJ2-1; CDR3: CASSLETPSFRQEQFF
D: .; V: TRBV4-1; J: TRBJ1-5; CDR3: CASSQGPGGGTTYSNQPQHF
D: .; V: TRBV7-7; J: TRBJ2-2; CDR3: CASAPQTGVIGELFF
D: TRBD1; V: TRBV18; J: TRBJ2-7; CDR3: CASSPPGQGIYEQYF
D: .; V: TRBV7-2; J: TRBJ1-6; CDR3: CASRQTQGGNSPLHF
D: .; V: TRBV7-2; J: TRBJ2-3; CDR3: CASSSRDYTQYF
D: TRBD1; V: TRBV2; J: TRBJ1-1; CDR3: CASSERQGALGTEAFF
D: .; V: TRBV12-5; J: TRBJ1-5; CDR3: CASGLMGAGQPQHF
D: .; V: TRBV7-2; J: TRBJ2-7; CDR3: CASSLRENYEQYF
D: .; V: TRBV19; J: TRBJ1-1; CDR3: CASSISGRTNTEAFF
D: .; V: TRBV5-1; J: TRBJ2-1; CDR3: CASTPEIFLYNEQFF
D: TRBD2; V: TRBV2; J: TRBJ2-1; CDR3: CASSESVLAGGSSYNEQFF
D: .; V: TRBV28; J: TRBJ1-2; CDR3: CASSPGDLYGYTF
D: TRBD1; V: TRBV2; J: TRBJ1-5; CDR3: CASRGQSNQPQHF
D: TRBD2; V: TRBV18; J: TRBJ2-3; CDR3: CASSPTAGGPRDTDTQYF
D: .; V: TRBV6-6; J: TRBJ2-7; CDR3: CASSQQGSYEQYF
D: TRBD1; V: TRBV3-1/TRBV3-2; J: TRBJ2-2; CDR3: CASSLYRGLDTGELFF
D: TRBD1; V: TRBV5-4; J: TRBJ2-1; CDR3: CASRQGGYYNEQFF
D: .; V: TRBV19; J: TRBJ2-5; CDR3: CASSISRRSAQYF